Listed below are T cell receptor beta chains from one sample, sequenced in a study of blood T cell repertoires in COVID-19. Libraries were prepared by immunoSEQ multiplex PCR; TCRdb keeps only in-frame clonotypes and omits some of them. The sample includes about 250,000 clones, about nine tenths of them seen just once. The material sequenced was PBMCs or T cells enriched from blood (not recorded which). The source is a woman in her thirties with acute COVID-19. Each CDR3 is given with its conserved first and last residue.

j_call,v_call,cdr3_length,cdr3_aa
TRBJ2-1,TRBV19,12,CASSMRDRIEFF
TRBJ2-7,TRBV10-3,13,CAIGAGPAYEQYF
TRBJ1-1,TRBV27,15,CASLLRAGAYTEAFF
TRBJ2-7,TRBV6-2/TRBV6-3,14,CASSYEATSYEQYF
TRBJ1-5,TRBV19,18,CATASAPLREYSNQPQHF
TRBJ2-5,TRBV5-4,14,CASSLGGGEETQYF
TRBJ2-5,TRBV10-1,16,CASSEQLAGGRETQYF
TRBJ1-1,TRBV24-1,17,CATSDSWTGIMNTEAFF
TRBJ2-5,TRBV11-2,13,CASSRQGGETQYF
TRBJ2-1,TRBV7-6,16,CASSLDSGKAYNEQFF
TRBJ1-2,TRBV9,13,CASSASFGVGYTF
TRBJ1-1,TRBV11-2,17,CASSLYAGPKRNTEAFF
TRBJ1-2,TRBV25-1,15,CASSEYFRGEDGYTF
TRBJ2-4,TRBV4-2,16,CASSQVSGDSKNIQYF
TRBJ2-7,TRBV19,13,CASSTTGGSEQYF
TRBJ1-4,TRBV30,14,CAWSLNMRNEKLFF
TRBJ2-1,TRBV7-2,13,CASSLAEAIQQFF
TRBJ1-6,TRBV19,16,CASSIDHRGMISPLHF
TRBJ2-2,TRBV11-3,16,CASSSRFQGFTGELFF
TRBJ1-5,TRBV13,14,CASSSQQGNQPQHF
TRBJ1-1,TRBV5-1,11,CASKQNTEAFF
TRBJ1-5,TRBV19,16,CASSTRTGLANQPQHF
TRBJ2-3,TRBV11-2,15,CASSLIQGAGDTQYF
TRBJ1-1,TRBV27,15,CASSPHDRGNTEAFF
TRBJ1-2,TRBV5-4,14,CASSLATGDYGYTF